This TCR beta chain was captured in a study of blood T cell repertoires in COVID-19. Overall study: COVID-19 samples, acute and convalescent, were from the United States, Italy and Spain. The cDNA or gDNA used as material had been derived from T cells, B-cell-depleted T cells, or PBMCs.

This CDR3 is 17 amino acids long. Trimming removed 6 bases from V and 0 bases from J; junction bases left unmatched: 7. Germline CDR1 is SGHKS and CDR2 is YYEKEE (reference sequence). As processed by the authors: Amplification of reference gene primers provided the estimated nucleated cell counts. Measured with immunoSEQ multiplex PCR; TCRdb has only the in-frame clones, and not every one. V and J calls and clone size are as listed in that table; D and trimming were resolved from the DNA. This table holds some 130,000 clones, around nine tenths found once. V gene TRBV5-5 combines with J gene TRBJ2-6; 9 positions agree with TRBD1. Sequencing was done on a sample of peripheral blood. The TCR was taken from a man aged 45 to 65 with active or convalescent COVID-19. DNA for the CDR3: TGTGCCAGCACCCCGGGACAGGGCGTCTCTGGGGCCAACGTCCTGACTTTC. Amino acid sequence: CASTPGQGVSGANVLTF. Filled out from reference TRBV5-5 and TRBJ2-6, the complete variable domain reads DAGVTQSPTHLIKTRGQQVTLRCSPISGHKSVSWYQQVLGQGPQFIFQYYEKEERGRGNFPDRFSARQFPNYSSELNVNALLLGDSALYLCASTPGQGVSGANVLTFGAGSRLTVL.